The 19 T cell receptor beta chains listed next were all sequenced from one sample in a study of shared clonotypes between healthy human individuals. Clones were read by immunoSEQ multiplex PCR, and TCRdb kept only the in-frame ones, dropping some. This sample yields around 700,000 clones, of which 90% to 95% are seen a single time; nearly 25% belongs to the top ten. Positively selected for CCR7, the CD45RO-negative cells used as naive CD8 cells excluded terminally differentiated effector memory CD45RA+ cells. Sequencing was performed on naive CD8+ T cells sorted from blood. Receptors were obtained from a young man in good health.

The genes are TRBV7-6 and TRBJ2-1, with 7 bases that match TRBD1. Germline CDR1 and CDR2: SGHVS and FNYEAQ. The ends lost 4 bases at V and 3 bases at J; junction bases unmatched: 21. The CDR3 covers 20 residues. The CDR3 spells CASSSFARQGVSGRYNEQFF. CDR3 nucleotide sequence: TGTGCCAGCAGCTCGTTTGCCCGACAGGGAGTATCGGGGCGCTACAATGAGCAGTTCTTC.

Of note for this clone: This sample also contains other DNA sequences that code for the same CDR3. This CDR3 reads CASSVAGGGYEQYF. In DNA, the CDR3 is TGTGCCAGCAGCGTAGCTGGCGGGGGCTACGAGCAGTACTTC. The chain uses TRBV9 and TRBJ2-7; 7 bases line up with TRBD2. Germline V CDR1 and CDR2: SGDLS, YYNGEE. Trimming took 0 bases from V and 3 from J; bases not matched to a gene: 3. This CDR3 is built from 14 residues.

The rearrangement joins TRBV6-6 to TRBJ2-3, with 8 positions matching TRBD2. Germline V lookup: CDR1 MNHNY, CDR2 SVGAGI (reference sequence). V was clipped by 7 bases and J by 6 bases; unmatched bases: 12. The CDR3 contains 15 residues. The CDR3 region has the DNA TGTGCCAGCATAGCAAGCGGGAGATTTCGGGATACGCAGTATTTT. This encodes CASIASGRFRDTQYF.

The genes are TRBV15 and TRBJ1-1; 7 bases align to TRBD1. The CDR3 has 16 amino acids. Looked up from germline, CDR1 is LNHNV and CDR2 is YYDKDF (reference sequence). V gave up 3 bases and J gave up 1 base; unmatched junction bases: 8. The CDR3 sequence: CATSRGTRGTNTEAFF. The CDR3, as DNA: TGTGCCACCAGCAGGGGAACCAGGGGGACGAACACTGAAGCTTTCTTT.

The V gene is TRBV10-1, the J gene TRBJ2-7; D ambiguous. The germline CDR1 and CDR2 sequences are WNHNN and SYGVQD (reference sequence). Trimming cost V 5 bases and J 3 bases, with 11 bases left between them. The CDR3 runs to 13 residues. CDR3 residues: CASSPGPDYEQYF. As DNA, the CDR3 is TGCGCCAGCAGTCCCGGGCCCGACTACGAGCAGTACTTC.

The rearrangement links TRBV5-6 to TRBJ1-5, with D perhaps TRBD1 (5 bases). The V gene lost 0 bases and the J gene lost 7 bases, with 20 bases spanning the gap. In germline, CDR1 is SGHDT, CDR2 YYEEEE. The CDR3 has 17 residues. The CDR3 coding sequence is TGTGCCAGCAGCTTGGCGGGCGCCGCCCCAGGGCTACAGCCCCAGCATTTT. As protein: CASSLAGAAPGLQPQHF.

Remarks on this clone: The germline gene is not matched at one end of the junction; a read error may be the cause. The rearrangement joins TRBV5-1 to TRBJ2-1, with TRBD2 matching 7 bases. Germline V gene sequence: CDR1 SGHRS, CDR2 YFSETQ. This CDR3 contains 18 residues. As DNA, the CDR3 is TGCGCCAGAAGCTTGGGGGGAGGGGCCCCTAGCTCCTACAATGAGCAGTTCTTC. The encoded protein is CARSLGGGAPSSYNEQFF.

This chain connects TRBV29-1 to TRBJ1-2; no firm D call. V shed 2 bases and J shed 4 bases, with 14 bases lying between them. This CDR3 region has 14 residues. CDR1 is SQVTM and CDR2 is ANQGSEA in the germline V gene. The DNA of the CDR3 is TGCAGCGTTGAAAATCCGGTGGCAGCCTATGGCTACACCTTC. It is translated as CSVENPVAAYGYTF.

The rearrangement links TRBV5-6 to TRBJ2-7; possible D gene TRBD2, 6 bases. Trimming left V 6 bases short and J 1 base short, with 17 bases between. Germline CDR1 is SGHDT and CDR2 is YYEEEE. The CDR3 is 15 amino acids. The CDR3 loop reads CASTIRGGPSYEQYF. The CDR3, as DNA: TGTGCCAGCACCATCCGGGGAGGTCCTTCCTACGAGCAGTACTTC.

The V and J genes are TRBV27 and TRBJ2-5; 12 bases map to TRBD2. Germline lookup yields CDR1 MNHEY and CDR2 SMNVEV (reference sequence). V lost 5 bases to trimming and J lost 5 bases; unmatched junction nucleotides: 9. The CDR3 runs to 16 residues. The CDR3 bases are TGTGCCAGCAGTCAGACTAGCGGGAGCATTAGGGAGACCCAGTACTTC. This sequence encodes CASSQTSGSIRETQYF.

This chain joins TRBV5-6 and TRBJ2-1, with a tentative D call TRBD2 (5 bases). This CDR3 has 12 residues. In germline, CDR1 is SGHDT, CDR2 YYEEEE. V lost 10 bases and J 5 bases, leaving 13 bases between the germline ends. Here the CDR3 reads CACGLADNEQFF. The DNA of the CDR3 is TGTGCCTGCGGCCTAGCAGACAATGAGCAGTTCTTC.

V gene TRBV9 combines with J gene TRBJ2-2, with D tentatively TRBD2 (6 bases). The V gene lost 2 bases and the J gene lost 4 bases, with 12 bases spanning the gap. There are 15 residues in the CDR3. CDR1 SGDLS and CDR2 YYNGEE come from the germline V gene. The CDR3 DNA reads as TGTGCCAGCAGCGTTTGGGAGGCGAGCACCGGGGAGCTGTTTTTT. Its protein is CASSVWEASTGELFF.

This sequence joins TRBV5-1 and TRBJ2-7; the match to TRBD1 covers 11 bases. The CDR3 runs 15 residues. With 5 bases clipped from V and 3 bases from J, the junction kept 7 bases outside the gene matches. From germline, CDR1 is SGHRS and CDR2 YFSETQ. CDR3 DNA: TGCGCCAGCAGATTAGGACAGGGGGCTCTCTACGAGCAGTACTTC. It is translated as CASRLGQGALYEQYF. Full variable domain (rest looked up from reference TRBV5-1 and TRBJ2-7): KAGVTQTPRYLIKTRGQQVTLSCSPISGHRSVSWYQQTPGQGLQFLFEYFSETQRNKGNFPGRFSGRQFSNSRSEMNVSTLELGDSALYLCASRLGQGALYEQYFGPGTRLTVT.

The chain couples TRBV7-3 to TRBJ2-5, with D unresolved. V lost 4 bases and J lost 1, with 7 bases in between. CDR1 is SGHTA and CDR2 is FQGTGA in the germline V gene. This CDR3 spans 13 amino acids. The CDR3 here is CASSYAAQETQYF. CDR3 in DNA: TGTGCCAGCAGCTACGCAGCCCAAGAGACCCAGTACTTC.

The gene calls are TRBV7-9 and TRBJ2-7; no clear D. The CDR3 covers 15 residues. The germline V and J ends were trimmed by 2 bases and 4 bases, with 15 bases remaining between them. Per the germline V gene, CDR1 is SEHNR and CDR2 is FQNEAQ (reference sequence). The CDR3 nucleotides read TGTGCCAGCAGCTTAACAGCCGACGTGTTTTACGAGCAGTACTTC. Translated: CASSLTADVFYEQYF.

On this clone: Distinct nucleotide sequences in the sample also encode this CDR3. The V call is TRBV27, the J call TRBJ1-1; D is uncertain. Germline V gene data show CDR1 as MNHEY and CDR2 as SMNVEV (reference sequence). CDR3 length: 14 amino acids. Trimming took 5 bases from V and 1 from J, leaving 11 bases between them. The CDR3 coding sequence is TGTGCCAGCAGTCCTGGGCTGAGGAACACTGAAGCTTTCTTT. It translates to CASSPGLRNTEAFF.

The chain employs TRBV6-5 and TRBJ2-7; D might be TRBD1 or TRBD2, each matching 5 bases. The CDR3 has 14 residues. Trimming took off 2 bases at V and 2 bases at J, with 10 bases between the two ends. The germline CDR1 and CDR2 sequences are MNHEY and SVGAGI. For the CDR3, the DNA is TGTGCCAGCAGTTACGGAGGCAGGGCCTACGAGCAGTACTTC. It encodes CASSYGGRAYEQYF.

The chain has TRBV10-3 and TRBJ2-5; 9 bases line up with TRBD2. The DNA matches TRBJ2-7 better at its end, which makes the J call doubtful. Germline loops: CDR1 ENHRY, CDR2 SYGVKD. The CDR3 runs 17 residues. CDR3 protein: CAISEGLAGQSSYEQYF. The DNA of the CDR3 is TGTGCCATCAGTGAAGGGCTAGCGGGACAAAGCTCCTACGAGCAGTACTTC.

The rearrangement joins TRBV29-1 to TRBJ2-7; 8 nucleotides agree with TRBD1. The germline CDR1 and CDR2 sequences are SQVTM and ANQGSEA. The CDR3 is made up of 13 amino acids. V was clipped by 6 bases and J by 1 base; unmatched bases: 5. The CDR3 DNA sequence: TGCAGCGTGCTGGACAGGGATTCCTACGAGCAGTACTTC. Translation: CSVLDRDSYEQYF.